The 23 T cell receptor beta chains listed next were all sequenced from one sample in a study of T cell clonality in common variable immunodeficiency. TCRdb's table, derived via immunoSEQ multiplex PCR, lists solely in-frame clones and lacks some. The sample is made up of some 80,000 clones, none counted only once. Specimen: peripheral blood mononuclear cells. The receptors come from a person between 18 and 70 years old in good health.

This clone was seen ten or more times. Read coverage stops 3 residues before the CDR3 terminus; the germline J gene supplies the remainder. The chain uses TRBV5-1 and TRBJ2-2; D gene unclear. Germline V gene sequence: CDR1 SGHRS, CDR2 YFSETQ. The CDR3 loop spans 15 amino acids. V lost 0 bases and J 1 base, leaving 7 bases between the germline ends. CDR3 residues: CASSLVAVNTGELFF. The part of the CDR3 DNA that was read is TGCGCCAGCAGCTTGGTGGCGGTGAACACCGGGGAG.

This clone was counted at least ten times. The DNA ends 3 residues before the CDR3 does, and the rest of the CDR3 is filled in from the germline J gene. The rearrangement joins TRBV6-1 to TRBJ1-3, with 9 bases that match TRBD1. The CDR3 totals 16 residues. Germline V lookup: CDR1 MNHNS, CDR2 SASEGT. V shed 3 bases and J 4 bases; nucleotides not matched to a gene: 7. The DNA read from the CDR3 is TGTGCCAGCAGTGATGCCGGACAGGGGACCGGAAACACC. It yields the protein CASSDAGQGTGNT. The whole CDR3 reads CASSDAGQGTGNTIYF.

This clone was picked up many times. The DNA ends 3 residues before the CDR3 does, and the rest of the CDR3 is filled in from the germline J gene. This chain uses TRBV7-3 with TRBJ2-5, with D possibly TRBD2 on 6 matching bases. Trimming left V 1 base short and J 5 bases short, with 14 bases between. Germline V gene data show CDR1 as SGHTA and CDR2 as FQGTGA. The CDR3 consists of 15 residues. Partial CDR3 DNA: TGTGCCAGCAGCTTAAGTCTAGGGGCGGGGGAGACC. Protein: CASSLSLGAGET. The whole CDR3 protein reads CASSLSLGAGETQYF.

This clone was found many times. The DNA ends 3 residues before the CDR3 does, and the rest of the CDR3 is filled in from the germline J gene. The chain recombines TRBV30 with TRBJ2-2; a weak D match, TRBD2 (6 bases). The V gene's germline CDR1 is GTSNPN and CDR2 SVGIG (reference sequence). This CDR3 has 14 residues. The ends were cut back, 4 bases at V and 9 bases at J, with 18 bases in the middle. The sequenced part of the CDR3 DNA is TGTGCCTGGACTCCCCAATCGACTAGTCGGGAG. It is translated as CAWTPQSTSRE. The CDR3, in full, reads CAWTPQSTSRELFF.

In its sample, this clone was seen a few times. The CDR3 goes on 3 residues after the read ends, and that part is filled in from the germline J gene. The chain is built from TRBV19 and TRBJ1-1; a possible D gene is TRBD1 (6 bases). The CDR3 contains 14 residues. Germline V gives CDR1 LNHDA, CDR2 SQIVND (reference sequence). The DNA read from the CDR3 is TGTGCCAGTAGTATCGAGGGGGGGCAGGGCGAA. It is translated as CASSIEGGQGE. The full CDR3 protein is CASSIEGGQGEAFF.

There are many counts of this clone. The CDR3 goes on 3 residues after the read ends, and that part is filled in from the germline J gene. The V and J genes are TRBV11-2 and TRBJ2-7, with 10 positions matching TRBD2. Trimming removed 5 bases from V and 4 bases from J; junction bases left unmatched: 8. CDR1 and CDR2 from the germline V gene are SGHAT and FQNNGV. This CDR3 has 15 amino acids. The CDR3: CASSLEAGGPYEQYF. The CDR3 bases that were read are TGTGCCAGCAGCCTTGAAGCGGGAGGGCCTTACGAG.

This clone has a count of ten or more. Read data end 3 residues before the CDR3 end; the end is taken from the germline J gene. The V and J genes are TRBV28 and TRBJ2-1; the D is unclear. Trimming left V 5 bases short and J 7 bases short, with 9 bases between. The CDR3 sequence is 12 residues long. Looked up from germline, CDR1 is MDHEN and CDR2 is SYDVKM. The CDR3 protein is CASSPTRNEQFF. Incomplete CDR3 DNA: TGTGCCAGCAGTCCGACTCGGAATGAG. The whole variable domain, remainder taken from reference TRBV28 and TRBJ2-1, is DVKVTQSSRYLVKRTGEKVFLECVQDMDHENMFWYRQDPGLGLRLIYFSYDVKMKEKGDIPEGYSVSREKKERFSLILESASTNQTSMYLCASSPTRNEQFFGPGTRLTVL.

This clone was recorded at least ten times. The read ends 3 residues before the CDR3 terminus; that terminus is restored from the germline J gene. The V call is TRBV29-1, the J call TRBJ2-3; D remains ambiguous. Germline CDR1 is SQVTM and CDR2 is ANQGSEA. CDR3 length: 11 amino acids. Trimming shortened V by 5 bases and J by 4 bases, and 7 bases separated the two germline ends. Partial CDR3 DNA: TGCAGCGTTAAATCGTCAGATACG. The encoded protein is CSVKSSDT. The whole CDR3 region reads CSVKSSDTQYF.

This clone was counted many times. The read ends 3 residues before the CDR3 terminus; that terminus is restored from the germline J gene. The V call is TRBV19, the J call TRBJ2-7; D not resolved. The V and J ends lost 7 bases and 3 bases respectively, with 13 bases between them. The CDR3 contains 13 residues. CDR1 is LNHDA, CDR2 SQIVND, per germline (reference sequence). CDR3 in amino acids: CASTPTGGYEQYF. The sequenced part of the CDR3 DNA is TGTGCCAGTACCCCGACTGGTGGCTACGAG.

This clone was recorded at least ten times. The read ends 3 residues shy of where the CDR3 ends; the end is completed using the germline J gene. The chain combines TRBV7-6 with TRBJ2-1; possible D gene TRBD1, 5 bases. The CDR3 contains 12 residues. The V gene lost 6 bases and the J gene lost 7 bases, with 10 bases spanning the gap. Per the germline V gene, CDR1 is SGHVS and CDR2 is FNYEAQ. Partial CDR3 DNA: TGTGCCAGCAGTCTCCCAGGGAATGAG. It encodes CASSLPGNE. The whole CDR3 is CASSLPGNEQFF.

The table lists this clone with many counts. A junction boundary mismatches the germline segment, possibly from a read error. Read data end 3 residues before the CDR3 end; the end is taken from the germline J gene. This rearrangement joins TRBV4-2 to TRBJ1-4; TRBD1 is a possible D gene (6 bases). CDR1 and CDR2 (germline): LGHNA, YNFKEQ. The CDR3 has 18 amino acids. CDR3 DNA (partial): TGCGCCAGCAGCCAAGAAAGGGGGGGGGAGACAGCAAATGAAAAA. Its translation is CASSQERGGETANEK. The CDR3 in full is CASSQERGGETANEKLFF.

This clone was observed at least ten times. The read terminates 3 residues ahead of where the CDR3 ends, so the germline J gene completes it. The chain links TRBV19 to TRBJ2-1, with a weak D call TRBD2 (6 bases). With 6 bases removed from V and 3 bases from J, the gap between germline ends came to 15 bases. Per germline, CDR1 LNHDA and CDR2 SQIVND (reference sequence). The CDR3 runs to 15 residues. CDR3: CASRMRDSDYNEQFF. The CDR3 bases that were read are TGTGCCAGTAGGATGAGGGACTCCGACTACAATGAG.

This clone was recorded a few times. The CDR3 extends 3 residues past the end of the read, so its final part is completed from the germline J gene. This chain joins TRBV11-3 and TRBJ2-2, with D possibly being TRBD2 (5 bases). Germline CDR1 reads SGHNT; CDR2 reads YENEEA. Trimming cost V 4 bases and J 6 bases, with 9 bases left between them. CDR3 length: 13 amino acids. The covered CDR3 bases are TGTGCCAGCAGCTCTCTGCGGGCCGGGGAG. Its translation is CASSSLRAGE. In full, the CDR3 reads CASSSLRAGELFF.

There are many counts of this clone. The DNA ends 3 residues before the CDR3 does, and the rest of the CDR3 is filled in from the germline J gene. The chain carries TRBV14 and TRBJ2-7; the match to TRBD2 covers 13 bases. Germline CDR1 is SGHDN and CDR2 is FVKESK. The CDR3 is 17 residues long. Trimming removed 2 bases from V and 6 bases from J; junction bases left unmatched: 10. The CDR3: CASSQPTSGRASPEQYF. The part of the CDR3 DNA that was read is TGTGCCAGCAGCCAACCTACTAGCGGGAGGGCTTCCCCCGAG.

This clone appeared many times. Read data end 3 residues before the CDR3 end; the end is taken from the germline J gene. The genes are TRBV7-8 and TRBJ2-3; D unclear. The CDR3 is made up of 11 amino acids. With 5 bases removed from V and 6 bases from J, the gap between germline ends came to 6 bases. The germline gives CDR1 SGHVS, CDR2 FQNEAQ. The CDR3 DNA, read in part, is TGTGCCAGCAGCACATTGGATACG. This sequence encodes CASSTLDT. In full, the CDR3 is CASSTLDTQYF.

This clone appeared many times. The CDR3 bases that were read are TGTGCCAGTAATCCCTCAGGGGGCTGGGGAGAGACC. Protein: CASNPSGGWGET. The CDR3 reads in full as CASNPSGGWGETQYF. The genes are TRBV19 and TRBJ2-5, with 8 bases fitting TRBD1. The read halts 3 residues ahead of the CDR3 end, with the missing end drawn from the germline J gene. From germline, CDR1 is LNHDA and CDR2 SQIVND (reference sequence). CDR3 length: 15 amino acids. The V segment lost 7 bases and the J segment 4 bases; nucleotides outside the gene matches: 11.

This clone was recorded a few times. CDR3 DNA (partial): TGTGCCAGCAGCTCCCACAGGGAAGGAGAGACC. Amino acids: CASSSHREGET. The complete CDR3 sequence is CASSSHREGETQYF. The chain uses TRBV7-8 and TRBJ2-5; D possibly corresponds to TRBD1 (6 bases). The observed sequence ends 3 residues before the CDR3 terminus, with the missing tail filled in from the germline J gene. Per germline, CDR1 SGHVS and CDR2 FQNEAQ. CDR3 length equals 14 residues. Trimming removed 4 bases at V and 4 bases at J, with 13 bases between.

This clone was recorded at least ten times. The read gets to within 3 residues of the CDR3 end, and the germline J gene fills in the rest. The rearrangement links TRBV7-3 to TRBJ2-2; D uncertain. This CDR3 spans 13 amino acids. Between the trimmed V and J ends, which lost 4 bases and 4 bases, there was a span of 7 bases. Looked up from germline, CDR1 is SGHTA and CDR2 is FQGTGA. The part of the CDR3 DNA that was read is TGTGCCAGCAGCTCCGGTGGCACCGGGGAG. Residues: CASSSGGTGE. The complete CDR3 sequence is CASSSGGTGELFF. The full variable domain, in which reference TRBV7-3 and TRBJ2-2 provide the parts outside the CDR3, is GAGVSQTPSNKVTEKGKYVELRCDPISGHTALYWYRQSLGQGPEFLIYFQGTGAADDSGLPNDRFFAVRPEGSVSTLKIQRTERGDSAVYLCASSSGGTGELFFGEGSRLTVL.

This clone was seen repeatedly, ten times or more. The read terminates 3 residues before the CDR3 end, so the remaining end is supplied by the germline J gene. V gene TRBV30 combines with J gene TRBJ2-1; TRBD2 matches at 7 bases. V shed 2 bases, J shed 7 bases, and the junction held 8 bases outside the gene matches. This CDR3 has 14 residues. CDR1 and CDR2 from the germline V gene are GTSNPN and SVGIG (reference sequence). The covered CDR3 bases are TGTGCCTGGAGTAGGGGAGGGCCTGGGAATGAG. Translating it yields CAWSRGGPGNE. The CDR3, in full, reads CAWSRGGPGNEQFF.

This clone showed up just a few times. The read ends 3 residues before the CDR3 terminus; that terminus is restored from the germline J gene. The chain uses TRBV7-9 and TRBJ2-1; D tentatively fits TRBD1 or TRBD2 (5 bases each). V was cut by 5 bases and J by 0 bases, with 11 bases left in between. Looked up from germline, CDR1 is SEHNR and CDR2 is FQNEAQ (reference sequence). This CDR3 contains 15 residues. Partial CDR3 DNA: TGTGCCAGCAGCCCGCAGGGAGCCTCCTACAATGAG. Protein sequence: CASSPQGASYNE. In full, the CDR3 reads CASSPQGASYNEQFF.

This clone was found many times. Sequencing ends 3 residues short of the CDR3 end; the germline J gene provides the rest. This sequence joins TRBV20-1 and TRBJ1-6; 8 nucleotides agree with TRBD1. The CDR3 runs to 14 residues. Unmatched junction bases numbered 11, after V lost 7 bases and J lost 9 bases. The germline CDR1 and CDR2 sequences are DFQATT and SNEGSKA (reference sequence). The sequenced part of the CDR3 DNA is TGCAGTGTCAACCCGACAGGGGAAGCTTCACCC. Its protein is CSVNPTGEASP. The CDR3 in its entirety is CSVNPTGEASPLHF.

This clone was recorded many times. The read terminates 3 residues before the CDR3 end, so the remaining end is supplied by the germline J gene. The V gene is TRBV7-2, the J gene TRBJ2-1; possibly TRBD1 for D (6 bases). The CDR3 length is 14 residues. CDR1 and CDR2 from the germline V gene are SGHTA and FQGNSA. V shed 7 bases and J shed 2 bases, with 12 bases lying between them. CDR3 bases read: TGTGCCAGCAACACAGGGCGAGCCTACAATGAG. Its protein is CASNTGRAYNE. The complete CDR3 protein is CASNTGRAYNEQFF.

This clone has a count of ten or more. The read terminates 3 residues ahead of where the CDR3 ends, so the germline J gene completes it. V is TRBV19 and J is TRBJ2-1, with 11 bases fitting TRBD2. Germline CDR1 is LNHDA and CDR2 is SQIVND (reference sequence). The CDR3 consists of 16 residues. V lost 5 bases, J lost 4 bases, and 7 bases stayed unmatched. The CDR3 loop is CASSSLTSGTYNEQFF. The DNA read from the CDR3 is TGTGCCAGTAGTTCGCTGACTAGCGGGACGTACAATGAG.